This TCR beta chain was found in a study of cytomegalovirus exposure and HLA in healthy donors. Whole-study findings and limits: Specificity of a few CMV-associated chains for CMV antigens was verified in vitro.

TCRdb's copy holds only in-frame clones and misses some; the assay was immunoSEQ multiplex PCR. The sample shows around 100,000 clones, around 84% of them seen only once. Germline values: CDR1 DFQATT, CDR2 SNEGSKA (reference sequence). This CDR3 comprises 11 residues. The ends were cut back, 1 base at V and 4 bases at J, with 4 bases in the middle. As regards this clone: Its specificity is not known.

The specimen was PBMCs. The gene calls are TRBV20-1 and TRBJ2-5; D gene uncertain. The source of this sequence is a man aged 18-30 years in good health and CMV-seropositive. CDR3: CSARVRETQYF. The DNA for the CDR3 is TGCAGTGCTAGAGTTCGAGAGACCCAGTACTTC.